The T cell receptor (beta chain) under discussion was sequenced for a study of tumor-infiltrating lymphocytes in primary liver carcinoma. The source material, roughly 18-32 mg of unsorted bulk tissue, was used to co-extract RNA and DNA. Those patients suffered from chronic HBV infection and were treatment-naive. Whole-study findings and limits: Only around 7.5-25% of top clones occurred in all five tumor regions.

Germline loops: CDR1 MGHRA, CDR2 YSYEKL. The CDR3 has 16 amino acids. TCR beta cDNA was prepared out of around 460 ng total RNA by means of a constant-region primer. Sequencing libraries for TCR beta derived from three nested multiplex PCR rounds that used slightly modified ARM-PCR. Rounds one and two of PCR, each of around 9 cycles, were primed with TRBV1-TRBV30 forward primers and a C-beta reverse primer. From the multiplex PCR reads, TCRdb called clonotypes with MiXCR, one entry per CDR3 protein. This sample has 20,000 to 25,000 distinct CDR3 sequences, with about 75% found just once. Worth noting for this clonotype: Antigen unknown. A read error may account for a junction end that differs from germline.

The origin of this receptor is a woman between 25 and 40 years old with primary liver carcinoma and hepatitis B virus infection. The sequencing input was liver tumor tissue from sampling region 1. Subset defined: tumor region T1, superior pole. J is TRBJ2-7 and V is TRBV4-1; 11 nucleotides align to TRBD2. The CDR3 is CANSQEGTSGFYEQYF. The CDR3 nucleotides are TGCGCCAACAGCCAAGAAGGGACTAGCGGTTTTTACGAGCAGTACTTC.